Below, 3 T cell receptor beta chains from the same sample are listed, as sequenced in a study of breast tumors, draining lymph nodes, adjacent tissues. TCRdb re-derived calls from the multiplex PCR reads in MiXCR, one entry per CDR3 protein. The sample carries around 150,000 distinct CDR3 sequences, approximately 20% recorded once. Samples came from axillary lymph nodes draining the breast cancer. The sample consisted of axillary lymph node tissue. Receptor source: a female donor with breast cancer. Some clones in this sample may be carry-over from other donors' samples.

Many counts were recorded for this clonotype. The V and J genes are TRBV5-4 and TRBJ2-3; 10 bases map to TRBD2. Trimming cost V 0 bases and J 5 bases; bases outside gene matches: 9. This CDR3 has 17 residues. Germline-derived CDR1 and CDR2 are SGHNT and YYREEE (reference sequence). In DNA, the CDR3 is TGTGCCAGCAGCTTGGGGGGGAGCGGGAGGGCCATAGATACGCAGTATTTT. Translating it yields CASSLGGSGRAIDTQYF.

This clonotype occurred many times. This chain joins TRBV4-1 and TRBJ1-2; a weak D match, TRBD1 (5 bases). Germline V gives CDR1 MGHRA, CDR2 YSYEKL. The CDR3 consists of 15 residues. Trimming shortened V by 7 bases and J by 3 bases, and 18 bases separated the two germline ends. The chain's CDR3 is CASKTTPTGDYGYTF. Here the CDR3 DNA reads TGCGCCAGCAAGACAACACCGACGGGGGACTATGGCTACACCTTC.

The chain joins TRBV19 to TRBJ2-5; D remains ambiguous. Germline V gene sequence: CDR1 LNHDA, CDR2 SQIVND (reference sequence). V dropped 3 bases and J dropped 5 bases, with 19 bases sitting between them. The CDR3 spans 16 residues. The CDR3 nucleotides read TGTGCCAGTAGTATCACCCCTTGGGGAATAGGGGAGACCCAGTACTTC. This encodes CASSITPWGIGETQYF.